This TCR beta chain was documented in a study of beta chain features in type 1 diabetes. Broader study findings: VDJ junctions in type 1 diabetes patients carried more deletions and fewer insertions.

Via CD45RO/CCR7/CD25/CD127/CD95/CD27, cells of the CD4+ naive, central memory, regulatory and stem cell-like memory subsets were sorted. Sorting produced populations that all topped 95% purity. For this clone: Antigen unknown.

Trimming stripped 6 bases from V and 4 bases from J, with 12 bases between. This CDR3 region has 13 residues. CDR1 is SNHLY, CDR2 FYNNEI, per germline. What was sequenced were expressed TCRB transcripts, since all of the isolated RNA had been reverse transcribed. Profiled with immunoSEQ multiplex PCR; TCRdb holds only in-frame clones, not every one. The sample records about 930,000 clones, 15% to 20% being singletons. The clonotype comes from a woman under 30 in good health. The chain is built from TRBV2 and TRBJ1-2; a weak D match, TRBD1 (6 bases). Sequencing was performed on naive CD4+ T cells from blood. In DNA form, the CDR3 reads TGTGCCAGCAGCCAGGACAGCCTCTATGGCTACACCTTC. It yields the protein CASSQDSLYGYTF.